Below, 20 T cell receptor beta chains from the same sample are listed, as sequenced in a study of T cell repertoires in cytomegalovirus infection. One entry per CDR3 protein results from TCRdb running MiXCR on the reads. This table has 400,000 or so distinct CDR3 sequences, about a sixth appearing once. Sequences were obtained from PBMCs. The receptors come from a human donor in good health (CMV status not recorded). Some clones in this sample may be carry-over from other donors' samples.

This clonotype appeared many times. Written as DNA, the CDR3 is TGTGCCAGCAGCTCTGATGGGACTTCCTACAATGAGCAGTTCTTC. Translated, it gives CASSSDGTSYNEQFF. The V gene is TRBV7-2, the J gene TRBJ2-1; tentatively, D is TRBD2 (6 bases). V was shortened by 4 bases and J by 1 base, with 11 bases between the two germline ends. In germline, CDR1 is SGHTA, CDR2 FQGNSA. CDR3 length: 15 amino acids.

This clonotype has only a few counts. The chain recombines TRBV23-1 with TRBJ2-1; 10 bases align to TRBD2. TRBV23-1 is an ORF for which the function is uncertain. The CDR3 runs to 16 residues. After removal of 4 bases from V and 5 bases from J, the junction contained 8 bases not matched to a gene. CDR3 region: CASSPPLAGLDNEQFF. CDR3 DNA: TGCGCCAGCAGTCCCCCACTAGCGGGACTCGACAATGAGCAGTTCTTC.

V usage is TRBV6-2 or TRBV6-3 and J usage is TRBJ2-5; 8 bases match TRBD1. This CDR3 is 14 amino acids long. Germline CDR1 is MNHEY and CDR2 is SVGEGT. Trimming cost V 2 bases and J 4 bases; bases outside gene matches: 3. The DNA of the CDR3 is TGTGCCAGCAGTTACAGGACAGGGTCAGAGACCCAGTACTTC. The encoded protein is CASSYRTGSETQYF.

The chain employs TRBV7-9 and TRBJ2-3, with TRBD2 as a possible D gene (5 bases). V dropped 7 bases and J dropped 1 base, with 15 bases sitting between them. CDR1 and CDR2 from the germline V gene are SEHNR and FQNEAQ (reference sequence). This CDR3 is built from 15 residues. The CDR3 bases are TGTGCCAGCACCCGAGGGATCACCGGCACAGATACGCAGTATTTT. Translation gives CASTRGITGTDTQYF.

The table lists this clonotype with a few counts. J is TRBJ2-3 and V is TRBV4-1; the match to TRBD2 covers 10 bases. This CDR3 has 16 residues. Looked up from germline, CDR1 is MGHRA and CDR2 is YSYEKL. Unmatched junction bases numbered 3, after V lost 1 base and J lost 2 bases. The CDR3 here is CASSQGGTSATDTQYF. The CDR3, as DNA: TGCGCCAGCAGCCAAGGGGGGACTAGCGCCACAGATACGCAGTATTTT.

This clonotype turned up a few times. The rearrangement uses TRBV15 and TRBJ2-1; D is ambiguous. The CDR3 loop spans 16 amino acids. The germline V gene has CDR1 LNHNV and CDR2 YYDKDF (reference sequence). V was clipped by 5 bases and J by 3 bases, with 17 bases between them. This CDR3 is CATSLNRLRHYNEQFF. CDR3 sequence (DNA): TGTGCCACCAGCCTCAATCGGTTAAGACACTACAATGAGCAGTTCTTC.

This clonotype has more than one count but fewer than ten. The CDR3 nucleotides are TGCGCCAGCAGCTTGGTAACGGGACCCACCATGTACATGAACACTGAAGCTTTCTTT. Protein sequence: CASSLVTGPTMYMNTEAFF. The gene calls are TRBV5-1 and TRBJ1-1; TRBD1 is a possible D gene (5 bases). Germline CDR1 and CDR2: SGHRS and YFSETQ. The CDR3 consists of 19 residues. V lost 0 bases, J lost 0 bases, and 21 bases lay in between.

Ten or more counts support this clonotype. As DNA, the CDR3 is TGTGCCAGCAGCTTAATTCAGGGGACAGATACGCAGTATTTT. Residues: CASSLIQGTDTQYF. The rearrangement joins TRBV7-9 to TRBJ2-3, with TRBD1 as a possible D gene (6 bases). The ends were cut back, 2 bases at V and 3 bases at J, with 9 bases in the middle. This CDR3 has 14 residues. Germline V gene lookup returns CDR1 SEHNR and CDR2 FQNEAQ (reference sequence).

V is TRBV27 and J is TRBJ2-1; unclear D gene. The CDR3 is 15 amino acids. Deletions cut 2 bases from V and 1 base from J, with 9 bases between. Germline CDR1 MNHEY, CDR2 SMNVEV (reference sequence). The CDR3 coding sequence is TGTGCCAGCAGTTTAACTTCACCGTCCTACAATGAGCAGTTCTTC. Residues: CASSLTSPSYNEQFF.

This clonotype was seen a handful of times. V gene TRBV19 combines with J gene TRBJ2-1; TRBD2 matches 9 bases. This CDR3 comprises 17 residues. The germline CDR1 and CDR2 sequences are LNHDA and SQIVND (reference sequence). After removal of 3 bases from V and 12 bases from J, the junction contained 18 bases not matched to a gene. The CDR3 spells CASSIRLAGLRDRRQFF. CDR3 DNA: TGTGCCAGTAGTATTCGGCTAGCGGGGTTGCGCGACCGTCGGCAGTTCTTC.

This clonotype has only a few counts. This rearrangement joins TRBV4-1 to TRBJ2-1; 8 nucleotides align to TRBD2. The CDR3 has 19 residues. The germline gives CDR1 MGHRA, CDR2 YSYEKL. V dropped 3 bases and J dropped 1; count of bases not matched to a gene: 14. CDR3 region: CASSHGLAGLGASYNEQFF. The CDR3 DNA sequence: TGCGCCAGCAGCCATGGGCTAGCGGGCCTGGGGGCATCCTACAATGAGCAGTTCTTC.

This sequence joins TRBV7-9 and TRBJ2-1, with D uncertain. The CDR3 runs 12 residues. Trimming took off 4 bases at V and 6 bases at J, with 7 bases between the two ends. The V gene's germline CDR1 is SEHNR and CDR2 FQNEAQ (reference sequence). CDR3 in amino acids: CASSSDINEQFF. In DNA, the CDR3 is TGTGCCAGCAGCTCAGACATCAATGAGCAGTTCTTC.

The rearrangement joins TRBV4-2 to TRBJ2-3; 9 nucleotides agree with TRBD2. V lost 1 base and J lost 5; bases outside the gene matches: 13. The CDR3 is made up of 18 amino acids. The germline V gene encodes CDR1 LGHNA and CDR2 YNFKEQ. The CDR3 coding sequence is TGTGCCAGCAGCCAAGGAGGTGTGGCGGGGGGGCTACAAGATACGCAGTATTTT. Protein product: CASSQGGVAGGLQDTQYF.

This clonotype was counted between two and nine times. V usage is TRBV7-6 and J usage is TRBJ2-1; 8 nucleotides agree with TRBD1. The CDR3 is made up of 15 amino acids. The V gene end was trimmed by 5 bases and the J gene end by 8 bases; junction bases not matched to a gene: 11. Germline CDR1 is SGHVS and CDR2 is FNYEAQ. The CDR3 bases are TGTGCCAGCAGCCGCAGGACAGGGTCCATTTATGAGCAGTTCTTC. This translates into CASSRRTGSIYEQFF.

With respect to this clonotype: A single base separates this from a much larger clone, so it may be a read error. The chain joins TRBV12-5 to TRBJ1-5; 7 bases map to TRBD1. V dropped 4 bases and J dropped 3; count of bases not matched to a gene: 12. Germline lookup yields CDR1 LGHNT and CDR2 FRNRAP. There are 17 residues in the CDR3. The CDR3 loop reads CASGSTSCTGDNQPQHF. The CDR3 nucleotides are TGTGCTAGTGGTTCGACATCGTGCACAGGGGACAATCAGCCCCAGCATTTT.

The J gene is TRBJ2-7, the V gene TRBV29-1, with a weak D call TRBD2 (7 bases). CDR3 length: 14 residues. V dropped 5 bases and J dropped 3 bases, with 17 bases sitting between them. Per germline, CDR1 SQVTM and CDR2 ANQGSEA. The CDR3 loop reads CSVLFGGAIYEQYF. In DNA, the CDR3 is TGCAGCGTTCTCTTTGGGGGGGCGATCTACGAGCAGTACTTC.

This clonotype showed up many times. The chain recombines TRBV12-3 or TRBV12-4 with TRBJ2-5; no clear D. Trimming pared 2 bases from V and 2 bases from J, leaving 15 bases between. The CDR3 runs 16 residues. The CDR3 here is CASSLNGRLPQETQYF. CDR3 in DNA: TGTGCCAGCAGTTTAAACGGGCGGCTACCTCAAGAGACCCAGTACTTC.

The chain joins TRBV12-3 or TRBV12-4 to TRBJ2-7; no clear D gene. V dropped 5 bases and J dropped 2 bases, with 7 bases sitting between them. This CDR3 region has 12 residues. CDR3 in amino acids: CASSLNPYEQYF. CDR3 coding DNA: TGTGCCAGCAGTCTAAATCCCTACGAGCAGTACTTC.

The rearrangement joins TRBV12-3 or TRBV12-4 to TRBJ2-1, with D possibly TRBD2 on 6 matching bases. CDR3 size: 14 residues. Trimming cost V 3 bases and J 6 bases, with 12 bases left between them. The CDR3 spells CASSLGEALNEQFF. The CDR3 nucleotides read TGTGCCAGCAGTTTGGGGGAGGCTCTCAATGAGCAGTTCTTC.

In its sample, this clonotype was seen a few times. The chain recombines TRBV5-8 with TRBJ2-5; 8 bases agree with TRBD1. The CDR3 totals 13 residues. In germline, CDR1 is SGHTS, CDR2 YDEGEE. The trim removed 4 bases at V and 5 bases at J, leaving 4 bases unmatched. The chain's CDR3 is CASSTTGDETQYF. CDR3 coding DNA: TGTGCCAGCAGCACGACAGGGGATGAGACCCAGTACTTC.